The entry below describes one T cell receptor beta chain. The antigen remains undetermined. These data come from a study of Ad26.COV2.S vaccination and SARS-CoV-2 variants. Study context: Recipients of Ad26.COV2.S got it intramuscularly, once or twice 56 days apart. Regarding the study as a whole: The study found higher spike-specific TCR breadth in vaccine than placebo recipients.

Treatment here: roughly 19 received Ad26.COV2.S at low or high dose, single or two shots; 5 received placebo; per-sample allocation not given. Collection of samples fell on day 63 after the first vaccine or placebo injection. Using immunoSEQ multiplex PCR, the repertoire was profiled, and TCRdb retains in-frame clones only, with some absent. Seen here are 410,000 or so clones, 92% observed once, and the top ten hold under 2%. The V end lost 2 bases, the J end lost 5 bases, and 15 bases lay between the germline ends. This CDR3 region has 15 residues. The germline V gene has CDR1 SEHNR and CDR2 FQNEAQ (reference sequence).

This rearrangement joins TRBV7-9 to TRBJ2-5; D ambiguous. The sequence was obtained from a person between 18 and 59 years old who received the Ad26.COV2.S COVID-19 vaccine or a placebo. This specimen was peripheral blood, taken in a trial of Ad26.COV2.S vaccine versus placebo. The CDR3 loop reads CASSLKNLGLETQYF. The CDR3 DNA reads as TGTGCCAGCAGCTTAAAGAATCTAGGATTGGAGACCCAGTACTTC.